One sample yielded the 21 T cell receptor beta chains listed below, sequenced in a study of molecular identifiers for immune sequencing clone quantification. TCRdb independently ran MiXCR on the PCR reads; one entry per CDR3 protein. The repertoire holds about 330,000 distinct CDR3 sequences, 24% seen once, with approximately 0.74% in the top ten. Source material: naive CD8+ T cells from blood, with Jurkat cell RNA spiked in. Subset here: FACS-sorted CD8+CD4-CCR7+CD45RA+ naive T cells. These receptors originate from a human donor in good health. Some libraries in this study had Jurkat cell RNA spiked in.

A few counts support this clonotype. The rearrangement joins TRBV27 to TRBJ2-7; no clear D. CDR3 length: 15 residues. Germline CDR1 MNHEY, CDR2 SMNVEV (reference sequence). V shed 3 bases and J shed 2 bases, with 14 bases lying between them. CDR3 region: CASSFVPINTYEQYF. Here the CDR3 DNA reads TGTGCCAGCAGTTTTGTACCGATAAACACCTACGAGCAGTACTTC.

This clonotype turned up a few times. Here the CDR3 reads CASSLLAGRLTDTQYF. The DNA for the CDR3 is TGTGCCAGCAGCCTGCTAGCGGGGAGACTCACAGATACGCAGTATTTT. The chain joins TRBV14 to TRBJ2-3; the match to TRBD2 covers 9 bases. Germline V gene data show CDR1 as SGHDN and CDR2 as FVKESK. This CDR3 has 16 residues. The J segment lost 2 bases and the V segment lost 4 bases, leaving 7 bases of the junction unmatched.

As to this clonotype: The junction differs from germline at one of its ends, possibly a read error. The rearrangement links TRBV29-1 to TRBJ2-7; 9 bases fit TRBD2. CDR3 size: 16 residues. CDR1 and CDR2 from the germline V gene are SQVTM and ANQGSEA. The CDR3 reads CSVGLSLSGGSYEQHF. The CDR3 nucleotides are TGCAGCGTTGGACTTAGTTTAAGCGGGGGGTCCTACGAGCAGCACTTC.

This clonotype has at least ten counts. The chain joins TRBV6-5 to TRBJ2-7; D possibly matches TRBD1 or TRBD2 (5 bases each). Germline V gives CDR1 MNHEY, CDR2 SVGAGI. There are 15 residues in the CDR3. Trimming took 5 bases from V and 7 from J, leaving 21 bases between them. The CDR3 sequence: CASSPRDPPAWEQYF. The CDR3 DNA is TGTGCCAGCAGTCCCCGGGACCCACCTGCTTGGGAGCAGTACTTC.

At least ten counts were recorded for this clonotype. The chain employs TRBV7-2 and TRBJ1-1; no clear D gene. There are 13 residues in the CDR3. V lost 2 bases and J 5 bases, leaving 9 bases between the germline ends. Germline CDR1 and CDR2: SGHTA and FQGNSA. The CDR3 nucleotides are TGTGCCAGCAGCTTATCCGGAGAGACTGAAGCTTTCTTT. Translated, it gives CASSLSGETEAFF.

As for this clonotype: A much larger clone is a single base away; this may be a read error. The CDR3 carries no conserved terminal phenylalanine or tryptophan, so it likely arises from a read error. V and J are TRBV14 and TRBJ2-5; D is possibly TRBD2 (5 bases). Trimming stripped 4 bases from V and 0 bases from J, with 12 bases between. Germline V gene sequence: CDR1 SGHDN, CDR2 FVKESK. This CDR3 has 15 residues. Here the CDR3 DNA reads TGTGCCAGCAGCCGTGGGAGTGAGTACCAAGAGACCCAGTACATC. This codes for CASSRGSEYQETQYI.

This rearrangement joins TRBV6-5 to TRBJ1-3, with D unresolved. Germline V gives CDR1 MNHEY, CDR2 SVGAGI. Deletions cut 6 bases from V and 3 bases from J, with 12 bases between. CDR3 size: 14 residues. The DNA for the CDR3 is TGTGCCAGCAGCCCCGACTGGGTTGGAAACACCATATATTTT. It specifies CASSPDWVGNTIYF.

The table lists this clonotype with many counts. This chain connects TRBV6-2 or TRBV6-3 to TRBJ1-2; D is undetermined. Germline values: CDR1 MNHEY, CDR2 SVGEGT. The V end was cut by 2 bases, the J end by 6 bases, with 4 bases between. CDR3 length: 11 residues. The CDR3 spells CASSYPDGYTF. CDR3 sequence (DNA): TGTGCCAGCAGTTACCCAGATGGCTACACCTTC.

The rearrangement links TRBV4-3 to TRBJ2-3; D may be TRBD2 (6 bases). V was clipped by 1 base and J by 4 bases, with 21 bases between them. This CDR3 region has 18 residues. Germline lookup yields CDR1 LGHNA and CDR2 YSLEER. The CDR3 bases are TGCGCCAGCAGCCAAGGAGGCCTAGCGAAGAAACCATCAGATACGCAGTATTTT. Its translation: CASSQGGLAKKPSDTQYF.

This clonotype came up a few times. The chain recombines TRBV6-2 or TRBV6-3 with TRBJ2-3; D possibly corresponds to TRBD1 (5 bases). Germline V gene sequence: CDR1 MNHEY, CDR2 SVGEGT. Trimming took 0 bases from V and 7 from J, leaving 23 bases between them. The CDR3 has 18 residues. The CDR3, as DNA: TGTGCCAGCAGTTACTCGACGGACAAGCCGGCCCAGCCTAATACGCAGTATTTT. It is translated as CASSYSTDKPAQPNTQYF.

This clonotype was detected ten times or more. The rearrangement links TRBV29-1 to TRBJ2-1, with D hard to call. The V gene lost 8 bases and the J gene lost 6 bases, with 17 bases spanning the gap. The CDR3 is made up of 13 amino acids. Germline V gene lookup returns CDR1 SQVTM and CDR2 ANQGSEA. CDR3 residues: CSSTVPDFNEQFF. CDR3 nucleotides: TGCAGCTCGACGGTACCCGATTTCAATGAGCAGTTCTTC.

This clonotype has a count of ten or more. The rearrangement uses TRBV2 and TRBJ2-3; D not certain. Looked up from germline, CDR1 is SNHLY and CDR2 is FYNNEI. The CDR3 runs 13 residues. The V end lost 5 bases, the J end lost 4 bases, and 10 bases lay between the germline ends. CDR3 in amino acids: CASSPKLADTQYF. The CDR3 DNA follows: TGTGCCAGCAGTCCGAAACTCGCAGATACGCAGTATTTT.

Worth noting for this clonotype: A read error is possible here, since a much larger clone lies one base away. The rearrangement uses TRBV6-5 and TRBJ1-1; possibly TRBD1 for D (5 bases). The germline gives CDR1 MNHEY, CDR2 SVGAGI. The CDR3 spans 15 residues. DNA for the CDR3: TGTGCCAGCAGTTACTCAGGGACGGTGGACACTGAAGCTTCCTTT. Amino acid sequence: CASSYSGTVDTEASF.

The sample holds many counts of this clonotype. V and J are TRBV11-2 and TRBJ2-3, with 8 nucleotides matching TRBD2. V shed 1 base and J 4 bases; nucleotides not matched to a gene: 4. CDR1 and CDR2 (germline): SGHAT, FQNNGV. This CDR3 region has 15 residues. The DNA for the CDR3 is TGTGCCAGCAGCTTAGTTGGACTAGCTCCAGATACGCAGTATTTT. Translated, it gives CASSLVGLAPDTQYF.

This clonotype appeared a few times. The chain carries TRBV2 and TRBJ1-1; the D gene is possibly TRBD1 (6 bases). Germline loops: CDR1 SNHLY, CDR2 FYNNEI. The CDR3 contains 14 residues. Between the trimmed V and J ends, which lost 3 bases and 8 bases, there was a span of 16 bases. The CDR3 DNA is TGTGCCAGCAGTGATCAGGGGTACTTACTAGAAGCTTTCTTT. This codes for CASSDQGYLLEAFF.

This clonotype has only a few counts. The junction differs from germline at one of its ends, possibly a read error. The chain combines TRBV7-6 with TRBJ2-5; D may be TRBD2 (5 bases). Germline-derived CDR1 and CDR2 are SGHVS and FNYEAQ. CDR3 length: 17 residues. CDR3 sequence reads: CASSRARVGGPEEPQYF. CDR3 nucleotides: TGTGCCAGCAGCCGGGCCCGGGTTGGAGGCCCAGAAGAGCCCCAGTACTTC.

This clonotype was seen at least ten times. V gene TRBV29-1 combines with J gene TRBJ2-1, with TRBD2 matching over 11 bases. The CDR3 covers 15 residues. CDR1 and CDR2 from the germline V gene are SQVTM and ANQGSEA. J gave up 0 bases and V 3 bases, and 1 base lay outside the gene matches. CDR3 protein: CSVEGLAVSYNEQFF. CDR3 nucleotides: TGCAGCGTTGAGGGACTAGCGGTCTCCTACAATGAGCAGTTCTTC.

This clonotype has a count of ten or more. The gene calls are TRBV12-3 or TRBV12-4 and TRBJ2-2; no reliable D call. The CDR3 consists of 13 residues. V lost 3 bases and J lost 3, with 5 bases in between. The CDR3 bases are TGTGCCAGCAGTTTCCTGTACACCGGGGAGCTGTTTTTT. As protein: CASSFLYTGELFF.

This clonotype was observed a few times. This sequence joins TRBV27 and TRBJ2-3, with 9 bases identical to TRBD2. The CDR3 sequence is 14 residues long. Germline values: CDR1 MNHEY, CDR2 SMNVEV (reference sequence). The V segment lost 7 bases and the J segment 2 bases; nucleotides outside the gene matches: 4. The CDR3 loop reads CASTLAGFTDTQYF. The CDR3 coding sequence is TGTGCCAGCACTCTAGCGGGATTCACAGATACGCAGTATTTT.

This clonotype was observed a few times. This chain connects TRBV20-1 to TRBJ2-7, with D possibly being TRBD1 (8 bases). CDR3 size: 13 residues. Trimming cost V 0 bases and J 6 bases, with 12 bases left between them. Germline CDR1 is DFQATT and CDR2 is SNEGSKA (reference sequence). DNA of the CDR3: TGCAGTGCTAGAGAGGACAGGGAGGGCGAGCAGTACTTC. Protein product: CSAREDREGEQYF.

A note on this clonotype: A read error is possible here, since a much larger clone lies one base away. The chain joins TRBV30 to TRBJ2-1; no clear D. This CDR3 has 12 residues. Per germline, CDR1 GTSNPN and CDR2 SVGIG (reference sequence). The CDR3 sequence: CAWSGQRNEQLF. The CDR3 DNA reads TGTGCCTGGAGTGGTCAGCGCAATGAGCAGCTCTTC.